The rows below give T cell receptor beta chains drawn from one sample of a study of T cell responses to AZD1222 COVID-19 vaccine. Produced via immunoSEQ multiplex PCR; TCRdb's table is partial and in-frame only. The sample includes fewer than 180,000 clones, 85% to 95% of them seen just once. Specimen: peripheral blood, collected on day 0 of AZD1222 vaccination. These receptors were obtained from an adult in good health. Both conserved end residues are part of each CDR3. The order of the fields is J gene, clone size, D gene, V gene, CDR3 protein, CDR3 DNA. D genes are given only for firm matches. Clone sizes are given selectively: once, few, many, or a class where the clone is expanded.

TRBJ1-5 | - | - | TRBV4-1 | CASSQEPPGALDQPQHF | TGCGCCAGCAGCCAAGAACCCCCGGGGGCGCTTGATCAGCCCCAGCATTTT
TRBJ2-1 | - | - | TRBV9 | CASSVGLGSSYNEQFF | TGTGCCAGCAGCGTAGGTCTGGGGAGCTCCTACAATGAGCAGTTCTTC
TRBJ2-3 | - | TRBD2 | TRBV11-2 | CASSFGTSVDTQYF | TGTGCCAGCAGCTTTGGGACTAGCGTAGATACGCAGTATTTT
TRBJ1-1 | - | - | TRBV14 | CASSQLQGPNTEAFF | TGTGCCAGCAGCCAACTACAGGGACCGAACACTGAAGCTTTCTTT
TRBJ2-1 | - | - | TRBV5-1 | CASSSRDNEQFF | TGCGCCAGCAGTTCAAGGGACAATGAGCAGTTCTTC
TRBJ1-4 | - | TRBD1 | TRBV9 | CASSADSGTGDEKLFF | TGTGCCAGCAGCGCGGACTCCGGGACAGGGGATGAAAAACTGTTTTTT
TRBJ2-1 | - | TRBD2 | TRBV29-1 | CSVAMLAGGVGQFF | TGCAGCGTTGCTATGCTAGCGGGAGGAGTTGGGCAGTTCTTC
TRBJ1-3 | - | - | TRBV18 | CASSPVQGGYNTIYF | TGTGCCAGCTCACCAGTACAGGGTGGATACAACACCATATATTTT
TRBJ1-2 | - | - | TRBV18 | CASSPGTYGYTF | TGTGCCAGCTCACCGGGGACGTACGGCTACACCTTC
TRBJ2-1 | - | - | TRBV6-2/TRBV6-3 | CASSALRNEQFF | TGTGCCAGCAGTGCACTCCGGAACGAGCAGTTCTTC
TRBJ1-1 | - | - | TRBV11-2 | CASSLDLWDGPGTEAFF | TGTGCCAGCAGCTTAGATCTATGGGACGGACCAGGGACTGAAGCTTTCTTT
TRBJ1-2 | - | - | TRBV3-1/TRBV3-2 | CASRTGGIGYTF | TGTGCCAGCAGGACCGGGGGCATCGGCTACACCTTC
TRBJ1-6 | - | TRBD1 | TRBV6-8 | CASRRTGYSYNSPLHF | TGTGCCAGCAGGAGGACAGGATACTCCTATAATTCACCCCTCCACTTT
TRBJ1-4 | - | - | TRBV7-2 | CASSATNEKLFF | TGTGCCAGCAGCGCAACTAATGAAAAACTGTTTTTT
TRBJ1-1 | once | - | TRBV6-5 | CASSSQLNTEAFF | TGTGCCAGCAGTTCGCAACTGAACACTGAAGCTTTCTTT
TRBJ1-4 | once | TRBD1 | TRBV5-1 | CASSLTGGASANEKLFF | TGCGCCAGCAGCTTGACAGGGGGCGCTTCAGCTAATGAAAAACTGTTTTTT
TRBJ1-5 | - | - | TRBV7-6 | CASSLAGVGQPQHF | TGTGCCAGCAGCTTAGCGGGAGTGGGTCAGCCCCAGCATTTT
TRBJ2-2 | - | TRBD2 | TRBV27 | CASSLSSGSVTGELFF | TGTGCCAGCAGTTTATCTAGCGGGAGTGTTACCGGGGAGCTGTTTTTT
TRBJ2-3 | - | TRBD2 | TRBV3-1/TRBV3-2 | CASSDYGTSGYGTTDTQYF | TGTGCCAGCAGCGATTACGGGACTAGCGGGTATGGGACCACAGATACGCAGTATTTT
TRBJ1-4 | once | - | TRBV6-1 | CASSEFAEREKLFF | TGTGCCAGCAGTGAATTCGCAGAACGTGAAAAACTGTTTTTT
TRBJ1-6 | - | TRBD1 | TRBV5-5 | CASSLVGQPRVYNSPLHF | TGTGCCAGCAGCTTGGTGGGACAGCCAAGAGTCTATAATTCACCCCTCCACTTT
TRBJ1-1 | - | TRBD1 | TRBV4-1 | CASSQEGQGLTEAFF | TGCGCCAGCAGCCAAGAAGGACAGGGGCTCACTGAAGCTTTCTTT
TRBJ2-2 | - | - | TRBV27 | CASSPRITGELFF | TGTGCCAGCAGTCCCCGGATCACCGGGGAGCTGTTTTTT
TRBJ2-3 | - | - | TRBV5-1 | CASSLGQFFDTQYF | TGCGCCAGCAGCTTGGGACAGTTTTTCGATACGCAGTATTTT
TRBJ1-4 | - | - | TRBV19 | CASSMGSGGIGEKLFF | TGTGCCAGTAGTATGGGCTCCGGGGGCATCGGCGAAAAACTGTTTTTT
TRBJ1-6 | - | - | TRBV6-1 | CASSESTDNSPLHF | TGTGCCAGCAGTGAATCGACAGATAATTCACCCCTCCACTTT
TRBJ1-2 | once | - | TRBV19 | CASSIVGAIRDYGYTF | TGTGCCAGTAGTATAGTTGGGGCCATTCGTGACTATGGCTACACCTTC
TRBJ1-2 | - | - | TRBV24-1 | CATPAGGPNYGYTF | TGTGCCACCCCAGCGGGGGGGCCCAACTATGGCTACACCTTC
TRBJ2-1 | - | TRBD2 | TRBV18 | CASSTYKASGEQFF | TGTGCCAGCTCAACTTATAAAGCTAGCGGCGAGCAGTTCTTC
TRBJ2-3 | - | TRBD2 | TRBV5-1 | CASSLGRGGTDTQYF | TGCGCCAGCAGCTTGGGGCGGGGGGGCACAGATACGCAGTATTTT
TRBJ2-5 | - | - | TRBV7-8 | CASSPNWETQYF | TGTGCCAGCAGCCCGAATTGGGAGACCCAGTACTTC
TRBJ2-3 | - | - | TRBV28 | CASRGGTVRTDTQYF | TGTGCCAGCAGGGGCGGGACAGTCCGCACAGATACGCAGTATTTT
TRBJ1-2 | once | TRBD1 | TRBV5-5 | CASSLGNTGTAIFYTF | TGTGCCAGCAGCTTGGGTAATACCGGGACAGCGATCTTCTACACCTTC
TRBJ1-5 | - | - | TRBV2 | CASSERTHLQPQHF | TGTGCCAGCAGTGAAAGGACACACCTGCAGCCCCAGCATTTT
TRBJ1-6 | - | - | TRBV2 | CASSENGAANSPLHF | TGTGCCAGCAGTGAAAACGGGGCCGCCAATTCACCCCTCCACTTT
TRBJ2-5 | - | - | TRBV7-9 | CASSPATMGTGETQYF | TGTGCCAGCAGCCCAGCCACGATGGGTACTGGAGAGACCCAGTACTTC
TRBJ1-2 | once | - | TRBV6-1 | CASSEFSNYGYTF | TGTGCCAGCAGTGAATTCTCTAACTATGGCTACACCTTC
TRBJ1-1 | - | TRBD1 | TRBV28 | CASSRGGSLNTEAFF | TGTGCCAGCAGCAGGGGGGGAAGTTTGAACACTGAAGCTTTCTTT
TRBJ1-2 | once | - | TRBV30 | CAWKRTVNYGYTF | TGTGCCTGGAAGAGGACTGTTAACTATGGCTACACCTTC
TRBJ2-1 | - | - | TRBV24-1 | CATSPLASSSYNEQFF | TGTGCCACCAGTCCCCTAGCTTCGAGCTCCTACAATGAGCAGTTCTTC
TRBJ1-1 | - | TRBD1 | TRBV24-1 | CATSDPGQGNTEAFF | TGTGCCACCAGTGACCCCGGACAGGGTAACACTGAAGCTTTCTTT
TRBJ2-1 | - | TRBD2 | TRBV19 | CASSSASGAYNEQFF | TGTGCCAGTTCTTCGGCTAGCGGGGCCTACAATGAGCAGTTCTTC
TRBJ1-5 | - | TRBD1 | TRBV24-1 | CATSDNTAGTGGLYSNQPQHF | TGTGCCACCAGTGATAACACCGCCGGGACAGGGGGCTTGTATAGCAATCAGCCCCAGCATTTT
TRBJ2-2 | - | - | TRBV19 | CASSIPSSLITGELFF | TGTGCCAGTAGTATTCCCAGTTCCTTAATTACCGGGGAGCTGTTTTTT
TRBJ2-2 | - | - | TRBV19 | CASSMLGSTNTGELFF | TGTGCCAGTAGTATGCTCGGGAGTACGAACACCGGGGAGCTGTTTTTT
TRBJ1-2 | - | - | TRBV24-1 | CATSDFRDGYTF | TGTGCCACCAGTGATTTCCGAGATGGCTACACCTTC
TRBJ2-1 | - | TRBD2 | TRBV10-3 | CAIRDTSGGIYNEQFF | TGTGCCATCAGGGATACTAGCGGGGGCATCTACAATGAGCAGTTCTTC
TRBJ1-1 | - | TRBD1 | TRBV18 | CASSPRTGNEAFF | TGTGCCAGCTCACCAAGGACAGGGAATGAAGCTTTCTTT